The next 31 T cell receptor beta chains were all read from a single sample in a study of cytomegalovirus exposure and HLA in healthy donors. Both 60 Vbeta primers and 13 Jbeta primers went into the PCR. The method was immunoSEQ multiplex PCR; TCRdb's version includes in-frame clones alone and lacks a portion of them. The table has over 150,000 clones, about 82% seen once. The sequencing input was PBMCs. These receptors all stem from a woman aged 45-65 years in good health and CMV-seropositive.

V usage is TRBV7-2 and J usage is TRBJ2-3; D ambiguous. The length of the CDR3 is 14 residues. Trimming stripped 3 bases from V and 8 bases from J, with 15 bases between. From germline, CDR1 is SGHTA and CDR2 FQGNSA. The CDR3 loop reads CASSFGSATGTQYF. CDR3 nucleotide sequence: TGTGCCAGCAGCTTTGGTTCAGCGACGGGTACGCAGTATTTT.

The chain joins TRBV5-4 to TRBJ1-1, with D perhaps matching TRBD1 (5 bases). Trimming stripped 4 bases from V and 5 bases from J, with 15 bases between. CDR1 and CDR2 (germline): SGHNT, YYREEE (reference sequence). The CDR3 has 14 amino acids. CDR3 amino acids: CASSIRVLETEAFF. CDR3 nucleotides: TGTGCCAGCAGCATCAGGGTTTTGGAGACTGAAGCTTTCTTT.

This CDR3 reads CASSLVSGLGYTF. The CDR3 DNA is TGTGCCAGCAGCTTAGTAAGCGGGCTTGGCTACACCTTC. The chain combines TRBV7-2 with TRBJ1-2; D is unresolved. The V gene's germline CDR1 is SGHTA and CDR2 FQGNSA. The CDR3 length is 13 residues. V was trimmed by 1 base and J by 7 bases, leaving 10 bases between them.

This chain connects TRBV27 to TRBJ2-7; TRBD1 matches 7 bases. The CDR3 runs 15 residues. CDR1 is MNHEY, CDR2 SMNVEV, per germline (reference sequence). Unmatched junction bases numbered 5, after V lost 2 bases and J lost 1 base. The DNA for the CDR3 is TGTGCCAGCAGTTTAGGGGGACAGCCATCCTACGAGCAGTACTTC. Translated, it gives CASSLGGQPSYEQYF.

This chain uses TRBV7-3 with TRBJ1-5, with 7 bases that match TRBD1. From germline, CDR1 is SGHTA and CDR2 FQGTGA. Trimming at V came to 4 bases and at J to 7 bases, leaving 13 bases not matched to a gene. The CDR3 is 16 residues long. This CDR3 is CASSSYRDSLWQPQHF. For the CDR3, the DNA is TGTGCCAGCAGCTCCTACCGGGACAGCCTTTGGCAGCCCCAGCATTTT. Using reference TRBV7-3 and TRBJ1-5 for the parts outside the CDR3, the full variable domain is GAGVSQTPSNKVTEKGKYVELRCDPISGHTALYWYRQSLGQGPEFLIYFQGTGAADDSGLPNDRFFAVRPEGSVSTLKIQRTERGDSAVYLCASSSYRDSLWQPQHFGDGTRLSIL.

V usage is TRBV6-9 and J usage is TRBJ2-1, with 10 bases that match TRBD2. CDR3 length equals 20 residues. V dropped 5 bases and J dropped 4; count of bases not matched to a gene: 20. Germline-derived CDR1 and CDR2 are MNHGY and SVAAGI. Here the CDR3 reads CASSRGPARLAGEGYNEQFF. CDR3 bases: TGTGCCAGCAGTCGGGGGCCCGCACGTCTAGCGGGAGAAGGTTACAATGAGCAGTTCTTC.

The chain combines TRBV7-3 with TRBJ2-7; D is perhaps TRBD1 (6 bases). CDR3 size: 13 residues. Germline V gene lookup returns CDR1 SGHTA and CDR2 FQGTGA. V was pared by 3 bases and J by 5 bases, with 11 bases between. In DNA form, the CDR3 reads TGTGCCAGCAGCTTCTCTAAGGGGGACGAGCAGTACTTC. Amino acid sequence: CASSFSKGDEQYF.

CDR3 coding DNA: TGTGCCAGCAGCTTGGACCCAGCGGCCTACAATGAGCAGTTCTTC. This sequence encodes CASSLDPAAYNEQFF. The rearrangement joins TRBV5-4 to TRBJ2-1; D is perhaps TRBD2 (5 bases). Germline CDR1 and CDR2: SGHNT and YYREEE (reference sequence). With 0 bases removed from V and 2 bases from J, the gap between germline ends came to 9 bases. The CDR3 has 15 residues.

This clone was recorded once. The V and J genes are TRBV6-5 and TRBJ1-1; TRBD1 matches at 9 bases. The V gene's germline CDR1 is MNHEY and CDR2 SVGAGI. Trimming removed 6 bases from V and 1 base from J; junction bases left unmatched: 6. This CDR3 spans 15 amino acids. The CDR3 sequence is CASRNRGRANTEAFF. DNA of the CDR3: TGTGCCAGCAGGAACAGGGGGCGGGCGAACACTGAAGCTTTCTTT.

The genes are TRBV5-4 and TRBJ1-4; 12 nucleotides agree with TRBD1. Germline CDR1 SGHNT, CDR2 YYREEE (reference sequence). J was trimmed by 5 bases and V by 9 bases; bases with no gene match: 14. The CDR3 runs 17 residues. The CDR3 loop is CATQRGQGALENEKLFF. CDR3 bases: TGTGCCACCCAGCGGGGACAGGGGGCTTTAGAAAATGAAAAACTGTTTTTT.

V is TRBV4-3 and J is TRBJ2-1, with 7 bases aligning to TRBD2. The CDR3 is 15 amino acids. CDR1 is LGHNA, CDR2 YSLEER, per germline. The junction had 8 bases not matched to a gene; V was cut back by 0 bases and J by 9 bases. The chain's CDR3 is CASSQDRASGGEQFF. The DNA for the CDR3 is TGCGCCAGCAGCCAAGATCGGGCTAGCGGTGGTGAGCAGTTCTTC.

CDR3 nucleotides: TGTGCCAGTAGTATAGGCCGCGGGACAGGGGATCAGCCCCAGCATTTT. This sequence encodes CASSIGRGTGDQPQHF. The rearrangement links TRBV19 to TRBJ1-5; 10 nucleotides line up with TRBD1. J was trimmed by 5 bases and V by 1 base; bases with no gene match: 5. The CDR3 sequence is 16 residues long. Germline CDR1 LNHDA, CDR2 SQIVND (reference sequence). Combining the CDR3 with reference TRBV19 and TRBJ1-5 gives the whole variable domain DGGITQSPKYLFRKEGQNVTLSCEQNLNHDAMYWYRQDPGQGLRLIYYSQIVNDFQKGDIAEGYSVSREKKESFPLTVTSAQKNPTAFYLCASSIGRGTGDQPQHFGDGTRLSIL.

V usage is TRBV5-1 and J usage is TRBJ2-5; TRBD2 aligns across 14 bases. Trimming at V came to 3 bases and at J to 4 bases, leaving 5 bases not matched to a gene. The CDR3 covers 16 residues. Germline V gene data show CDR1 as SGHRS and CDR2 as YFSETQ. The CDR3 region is CASSSGTSGSGETQYF. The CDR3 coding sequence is TGCGCCAGCAGCTCCGGGACTAGCGGGAGCGGAGAGACCCAGTACTTC.

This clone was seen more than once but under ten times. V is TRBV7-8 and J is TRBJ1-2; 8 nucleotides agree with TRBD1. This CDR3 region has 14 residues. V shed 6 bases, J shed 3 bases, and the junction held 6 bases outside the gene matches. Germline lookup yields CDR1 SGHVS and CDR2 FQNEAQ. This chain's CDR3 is CASRSDREDYGYTF. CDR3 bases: TGTGCCAGCAGGTCGGACAGGGAGGACTATGGCTACACCTTC.

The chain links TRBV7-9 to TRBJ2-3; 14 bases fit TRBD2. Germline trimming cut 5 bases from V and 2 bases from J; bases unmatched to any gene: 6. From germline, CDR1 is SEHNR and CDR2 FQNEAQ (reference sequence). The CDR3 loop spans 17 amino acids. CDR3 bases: TGTGCCAGCAGCCCCGGACTAGCGGGAGGCCCCACAGATACGCAGTATTTT. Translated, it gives CASSPGLAGGPTDTQYF. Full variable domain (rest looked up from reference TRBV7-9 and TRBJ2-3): DTGVSQNPRHKITKRGQNVTFRCDPISEHNRLYWYRQTLGQGPEFLTYFQNEAQLEKSRLLSDRFSAERPKGSFSTLEIQRTEQGDSAMYLCASSPGLAGGPTDTQYFGPGTRLTVL.

The CDR3 DNA reads TGTGCCAGCAGCTGGGGACAGGGCTCCTACGAGCAGTACTTC. It is translated as CASSWGQGSYEQYF. The chain combines TRBV9 with TRBJ2-5, with TRBD1 matching 9 bases. The better agreement between TRBJ2-7 and the DNA end casts doubt on the J call. The CDR3 runs 14 residues. Germline CDR1 reads SGDLS; CDR2 reads YYNGEE.

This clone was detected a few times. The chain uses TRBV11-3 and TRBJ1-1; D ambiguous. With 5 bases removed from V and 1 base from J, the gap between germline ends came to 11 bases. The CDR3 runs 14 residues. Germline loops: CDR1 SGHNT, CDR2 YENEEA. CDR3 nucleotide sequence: TGTGCCAGCAGCCCTGAGTCCCGGAACACTGAAGCTTTCTTT. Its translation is CASSPESRNTEAFF. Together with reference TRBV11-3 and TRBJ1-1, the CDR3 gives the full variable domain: EAGVVQSPRYKIIEKKQPVAFWCNPISGHNTLYWYLQNLGQGPELLIRYENEEAVDDSQLPKDRFSAERLKGVDSTLKIQPAELGDSAVYLCASSPESRNTEAFFGQGTRLTVV.

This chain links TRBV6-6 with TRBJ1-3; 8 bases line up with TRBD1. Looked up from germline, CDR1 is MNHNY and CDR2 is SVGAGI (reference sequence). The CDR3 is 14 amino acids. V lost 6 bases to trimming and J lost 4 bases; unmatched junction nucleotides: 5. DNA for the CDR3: TGTGCCAGCAGAGCAGGGGGCGCCGGAAACACCATATATTTT. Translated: CASRAGGAGNTIYF.

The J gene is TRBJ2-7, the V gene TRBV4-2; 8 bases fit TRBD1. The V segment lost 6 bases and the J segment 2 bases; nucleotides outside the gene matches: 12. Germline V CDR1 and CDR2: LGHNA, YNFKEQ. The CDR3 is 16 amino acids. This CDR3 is CASSQNTGQGTYEQYF. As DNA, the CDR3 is TGTGCCAGCAGTCAAAATACCGGACAGGGAACCTACGAGCAGTACTTC.

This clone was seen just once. The CDR3 loop reads CASSRGRNTEAFF. The CDR3 DNA reads TGTGCCAGCAGCCGGGGTCGGAACACTGAAGCTTTCTTT. The rearrangement links TRBV27 to TRBJ1-1, with no clear D. This CDR3 comprises 13 residues. Trimming took off 6 bases at V and 1 base at J, with 9 bases between the two ends. Germline assignment: CDR1 MNHEY and CDR2 SMNVEV (reference sequence).

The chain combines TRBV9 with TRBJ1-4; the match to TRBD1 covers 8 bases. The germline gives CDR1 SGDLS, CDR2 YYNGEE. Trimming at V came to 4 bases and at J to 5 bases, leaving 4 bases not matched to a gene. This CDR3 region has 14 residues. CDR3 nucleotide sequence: TGTGCCAGCAGCCTACAGGGGGGGAATGAAAAACTGTTTTTT. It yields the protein CASSLQGGNEKLFF.

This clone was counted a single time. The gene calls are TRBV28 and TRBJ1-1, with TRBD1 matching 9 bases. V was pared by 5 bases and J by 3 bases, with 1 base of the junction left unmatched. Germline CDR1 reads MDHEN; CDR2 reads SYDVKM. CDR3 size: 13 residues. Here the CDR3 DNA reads TGTGCCAGCAGTGGACAGGGGCACACTGAAGCTTTCTTT. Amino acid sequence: CASSGQGHTEAFF.

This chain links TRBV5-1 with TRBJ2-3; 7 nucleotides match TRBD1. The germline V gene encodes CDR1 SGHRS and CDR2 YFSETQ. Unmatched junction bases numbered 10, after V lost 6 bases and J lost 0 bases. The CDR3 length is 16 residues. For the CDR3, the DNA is TGCGCCAGCACGACAGGGACAGACACTAGCACAGATACGCAGTATTTT. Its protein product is CASTTGTDTSTDTQYF.

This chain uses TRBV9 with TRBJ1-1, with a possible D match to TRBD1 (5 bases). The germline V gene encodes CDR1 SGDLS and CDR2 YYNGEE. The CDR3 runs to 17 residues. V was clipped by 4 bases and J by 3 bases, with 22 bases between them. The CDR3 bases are TGTGCCAGCAGCCCCGTTGGGGGGTTTCACGGGGACACTGAAGCTTTCTTT. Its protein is CASSPVGGFHGDTEAFF.

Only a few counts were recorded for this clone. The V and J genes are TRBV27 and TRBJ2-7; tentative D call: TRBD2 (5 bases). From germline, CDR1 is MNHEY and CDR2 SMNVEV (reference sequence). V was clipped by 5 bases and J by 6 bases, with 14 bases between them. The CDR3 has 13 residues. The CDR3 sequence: CASSPRGTGEQYF. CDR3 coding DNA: TGTGCCAGCAGTCCACGGGGAACGGGCGAGCAGTACTTC.

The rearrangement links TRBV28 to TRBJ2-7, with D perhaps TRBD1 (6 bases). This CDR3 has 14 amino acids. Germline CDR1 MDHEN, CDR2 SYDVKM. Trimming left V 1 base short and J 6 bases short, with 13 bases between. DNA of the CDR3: TGTGCCAGCAGTTTATCAGGGGAGCACGCCGAGCAGTACTTC. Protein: CASSLSGEHAEQYF. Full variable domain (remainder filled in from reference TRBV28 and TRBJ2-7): DVKVTQSSRYLVKRTGEKVFLECVQDMDHENMFWYRQDPGLGLRLIYFSYDVKMKEKGDIPEGYSVSREKKERFSLILESASTNQTSMYLCASSLSGEHAEQYFGPGTRLTVT.

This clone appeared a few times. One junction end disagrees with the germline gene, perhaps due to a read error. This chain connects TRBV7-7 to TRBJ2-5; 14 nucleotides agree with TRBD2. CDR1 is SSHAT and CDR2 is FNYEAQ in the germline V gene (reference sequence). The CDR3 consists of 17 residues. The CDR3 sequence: CASSAGTSGSGGETQYF. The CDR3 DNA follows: TGTGCTAGCAGCGCCGGGACTAGCGGGAGTGGTGGGGAGACCCAGTACTTC.

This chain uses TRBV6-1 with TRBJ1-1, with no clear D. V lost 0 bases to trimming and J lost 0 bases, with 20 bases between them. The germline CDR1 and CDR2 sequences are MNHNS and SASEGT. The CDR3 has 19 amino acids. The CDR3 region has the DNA TGTGCCAGCAGTGAAGCGATTGTTAGAGGGCCCCGCCTGAACACTGAAGCTTTCTTT. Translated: CASSEAIVRGPRLNTEAFF.

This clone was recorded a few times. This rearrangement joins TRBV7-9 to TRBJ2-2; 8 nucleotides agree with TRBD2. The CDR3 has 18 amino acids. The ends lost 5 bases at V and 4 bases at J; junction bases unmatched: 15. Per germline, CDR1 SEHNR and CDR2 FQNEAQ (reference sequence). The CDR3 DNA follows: TGTGCCAGCAGCATTATAAGACGCTCGGGGGGGTTCACCGGGGAGCTGTTTTTT. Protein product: CASSIIRRSGGFTGELFF.

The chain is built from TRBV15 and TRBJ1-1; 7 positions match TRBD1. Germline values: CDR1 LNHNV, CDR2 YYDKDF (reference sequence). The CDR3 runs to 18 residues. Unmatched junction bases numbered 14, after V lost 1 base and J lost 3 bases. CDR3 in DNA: TGTGCCACCAGCAGAGCCGGGACAGCGAATAGGTTTGACACTGAAGCTTTCTTT. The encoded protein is CATSRAGTANRFDTEAFF. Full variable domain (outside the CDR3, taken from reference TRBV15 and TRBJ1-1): DAMVIQNPRYQVTQFGKPVTLSCSQTLNHNVMYWYQQKSSQAPKLLFHYYDKDFNNEADTPDNFQSRRPNTSFCFLDIRSPGLGDTAMYLCATSRAGTANRFDTEAFFGQGTRLTVV.

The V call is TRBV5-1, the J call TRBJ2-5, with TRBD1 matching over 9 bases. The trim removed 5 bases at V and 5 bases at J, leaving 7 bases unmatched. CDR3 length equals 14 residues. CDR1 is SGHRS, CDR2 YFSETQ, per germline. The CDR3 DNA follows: TGCGCCAGCAGTTACACAGGGGGCTTGGAGACCCAGTACTTC. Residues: CASSYTGGLETQYF.